This T cell receptor beta chain was sequenced for a study of control samples from healthy donors and cancer patients. The CDR3 totals 17 residues. The germline gives CDR1 LGHNT, CDR2 FRNRAP. V lost 0 bases and J 5 bases, leaving 20 bases between the germline ends. TCRdb keeps only in-frame clones here, not all; method: immunoSEQ multiplex PCR. The data show 150,000 to 180,000 clones, with roughly 94% seen just once and about 5.2% held by the top ten. This receptor was obtained from a man between 40 and 49 years old in good health. Sequencing used blood. The chain carries TRBV12-5 and TRBJ2-7, with D perhaps being TRBD1 or TRBD2 (6 bases each). CDR3 nucleotides: TGTGCTAGTGGTTTGGTATTAGGGGGGCGCCCCGGGAACGAGCAGTACTTC. Its protein product is CASGLVLGGRPGNEQYF.